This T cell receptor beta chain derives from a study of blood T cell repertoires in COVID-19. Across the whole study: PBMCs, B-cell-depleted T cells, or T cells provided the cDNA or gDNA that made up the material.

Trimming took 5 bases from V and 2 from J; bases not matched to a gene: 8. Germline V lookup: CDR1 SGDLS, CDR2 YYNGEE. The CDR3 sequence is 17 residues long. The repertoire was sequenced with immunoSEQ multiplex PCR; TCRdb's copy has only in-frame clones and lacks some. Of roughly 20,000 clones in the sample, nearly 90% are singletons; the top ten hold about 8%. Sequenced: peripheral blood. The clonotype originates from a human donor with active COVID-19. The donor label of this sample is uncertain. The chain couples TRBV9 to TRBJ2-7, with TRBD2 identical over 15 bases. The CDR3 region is CASSPGLAGGSTYEQYF. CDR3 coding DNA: TGTGCCAGCAGTCCGGGACTAGCGGGAGGATCAACCTACGAGCAGTACTTC.